In this sample, the clone carrying this T cell receptor beta chain turned up a few times. Its target is unknown. TCRdb recomputed calls from the 5' RACE reads with MiXCR, one row per CDR3 protein. There are around 770,000 distinct CDR3 sequences in the sample; about 11% occur only once, and 0.51% lies in the top ten. The CDR3 spans 14 residues. V shed 8 bases and J 8 bases; nucleotides not matched to a gene: 12. Germline V gene data show CDR1 as SGHTA and CDR2 as FQGNSA. This sample is part of a study of CD8 T cells in ankylosing spondylitis. Whole-study findings and limits: A TCR beta motif of roughly 8 highly homologous variants appeared characteristic of ankylosing spondylitis blood.

The sample was blood, either unsorted or a sorted T cell fraction (not recorded which). The chain joins TRBV7-2 to TRBJ2-1; 7 bases line up with TRBD2. This receptor was obtained from a male donor with ankylosing spondylitis. The CDR3 is CASAGRGDGDEQFF. The CDR3 DNA reads as TGTGCCAGCGCGGGCCGGGGGGACGGGGATGAGCAGTTCTTC.